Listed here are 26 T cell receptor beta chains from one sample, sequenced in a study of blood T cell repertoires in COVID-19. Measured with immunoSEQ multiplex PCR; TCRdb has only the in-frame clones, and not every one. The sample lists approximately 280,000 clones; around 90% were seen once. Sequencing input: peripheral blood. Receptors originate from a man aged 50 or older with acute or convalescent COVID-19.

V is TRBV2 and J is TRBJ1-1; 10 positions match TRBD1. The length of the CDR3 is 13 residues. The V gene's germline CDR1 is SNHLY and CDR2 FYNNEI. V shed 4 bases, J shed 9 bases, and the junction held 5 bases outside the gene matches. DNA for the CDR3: TGTGCCAGCAGTGTCCCGGGACAGGGGAAAGCTTTCTTT. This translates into CASSVPGQGKAFF.

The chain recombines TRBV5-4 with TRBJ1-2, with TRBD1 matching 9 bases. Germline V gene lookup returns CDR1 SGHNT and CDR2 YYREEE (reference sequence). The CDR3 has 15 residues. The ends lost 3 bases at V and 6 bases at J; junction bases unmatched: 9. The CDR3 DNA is TGTGCCAGCAGCTCCTTCCGGGACAGGGATGATGGCTACACCTTC. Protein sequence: CASSSFRDRDDGYTF.

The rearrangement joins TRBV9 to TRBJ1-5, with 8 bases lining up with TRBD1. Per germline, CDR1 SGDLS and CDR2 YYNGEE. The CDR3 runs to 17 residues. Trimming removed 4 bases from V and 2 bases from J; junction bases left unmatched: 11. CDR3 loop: CASSSHAQGARNQPQHF. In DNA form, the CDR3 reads TGTGCCAGCAGCTCCCATGCCCAGGGGGCTCGCAATCAGCCCCAGCATTTT.

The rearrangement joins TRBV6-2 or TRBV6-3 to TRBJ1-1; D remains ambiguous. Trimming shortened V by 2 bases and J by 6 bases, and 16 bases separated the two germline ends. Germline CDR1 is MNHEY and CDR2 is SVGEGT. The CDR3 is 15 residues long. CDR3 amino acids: CASSYGPVGLAEAFF. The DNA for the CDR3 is TGTGCCAGCAGTTACGGCCCTGTGGGCTTAGCTGAAGCTTTCTTT.

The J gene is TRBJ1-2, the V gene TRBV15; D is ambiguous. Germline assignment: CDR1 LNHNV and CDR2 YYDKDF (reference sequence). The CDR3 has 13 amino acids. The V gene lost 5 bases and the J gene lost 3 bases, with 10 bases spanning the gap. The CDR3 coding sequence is TGTGCCACCAGCCCTCTGAGTTACTATGGCTACACCTTC. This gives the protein CATSPLSYYGYTF.

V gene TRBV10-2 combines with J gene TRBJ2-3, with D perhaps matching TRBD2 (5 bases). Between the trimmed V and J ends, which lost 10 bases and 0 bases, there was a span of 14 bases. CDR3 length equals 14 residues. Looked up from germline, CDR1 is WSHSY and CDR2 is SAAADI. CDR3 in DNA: TGCGCCACCCACCAGGAGGCCAGCACAGATACGCAGTATTTT. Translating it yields CATHQEASTDTQYF.

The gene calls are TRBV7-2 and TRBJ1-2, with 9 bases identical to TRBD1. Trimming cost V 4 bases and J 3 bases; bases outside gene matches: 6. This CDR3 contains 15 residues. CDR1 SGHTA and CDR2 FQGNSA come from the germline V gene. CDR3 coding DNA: TGTGCCAGCAGCTCAACAGGGGGCGAGGACTATGGCTACACCTTC. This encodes CASSSTGGEDYGYTF.

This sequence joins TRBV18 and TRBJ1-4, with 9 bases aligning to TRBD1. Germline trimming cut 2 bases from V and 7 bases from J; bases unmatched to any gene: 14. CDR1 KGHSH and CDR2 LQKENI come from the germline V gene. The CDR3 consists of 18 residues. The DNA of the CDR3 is TGTGCCAGCTCACCATCGGGACAGGGACTTTATGACGGTGAAAAACTGTTTTTT. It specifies CASSPSGQGLYDGEKLFF.

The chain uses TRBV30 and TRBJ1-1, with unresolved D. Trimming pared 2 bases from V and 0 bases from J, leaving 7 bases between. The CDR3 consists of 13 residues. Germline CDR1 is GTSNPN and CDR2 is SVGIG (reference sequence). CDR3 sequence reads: CAWSRELNTEAFF. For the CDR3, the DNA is TGTGCCTGGAGTAGGGAGTTGAACACTGAAGCTTTCTTT.

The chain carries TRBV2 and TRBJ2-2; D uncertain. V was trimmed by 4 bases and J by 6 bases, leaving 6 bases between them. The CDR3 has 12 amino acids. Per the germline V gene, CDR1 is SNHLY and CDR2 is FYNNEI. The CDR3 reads CASSVRPGELFF. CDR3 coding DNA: TGTGCCAGCAGTGTGAGGCCCGGGGAGCTGTTTTTT. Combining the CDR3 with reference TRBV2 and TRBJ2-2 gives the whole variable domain EPEVTQTPSHQVTQMGQEVILRCVPISNHLYFYWYRQILGQKVEFLVSFYNNEISEKSEIFDDQFSVERPDGSNFTLKIRSTKLEDSAMYFCASSVRPGELFFGEGSRLTVL.

CDR3 nucleotides: TGTGCCAGCAGTTCCCCCATTAGCGGGGGGCGTCATAATGAGCAGTTCTTC. Translated: CASSSPISGGRHNEQFF. The chain has TRBV5-6 and TRBJ2-1; 10 positions match TRBD2. V was clipped by 5 bases and J by 7 bases; unmatched bases: 15. The CDR3 runs to 17 residues. Looked up from germline, CDR1 is SGHDT and CDR2 is YYEEEE.

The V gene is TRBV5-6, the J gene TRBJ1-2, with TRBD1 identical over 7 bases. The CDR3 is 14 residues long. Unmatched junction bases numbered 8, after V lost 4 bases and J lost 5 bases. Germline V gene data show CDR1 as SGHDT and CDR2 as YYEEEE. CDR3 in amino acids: CASSTSGTDYGYTF. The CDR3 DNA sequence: TGTGCCAGCAGCACGTCCGGGACAGATTATGGCTACACCTTC.

The CDR3 loop is CASSLYGGQGTDTQYF. In DNA, the CDR3 is TGTGCCAGCAGCTTATACGGGGGGCAAGGCACAGATACGCAGTATTTT. The genes are TRBV7-3 and TRBJ2-3; weak D call: TRBD2 (7 bases). From germline, CDR1 is SGHTA and CDR2 FQGTGA. CDR3 length equals 16 residues. V gave up 2 bases and J gave up 1 base, with 13 bases separating them.

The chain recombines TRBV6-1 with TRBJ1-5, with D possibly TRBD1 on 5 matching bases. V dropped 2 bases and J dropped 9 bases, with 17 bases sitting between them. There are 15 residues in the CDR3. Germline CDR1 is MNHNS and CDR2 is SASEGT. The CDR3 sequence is CASSETPTVPWPQHF. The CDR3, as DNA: TGTGCCAGCAGTGAAACACCGACAGTGCCGTGGCCCCAGCATTTT.

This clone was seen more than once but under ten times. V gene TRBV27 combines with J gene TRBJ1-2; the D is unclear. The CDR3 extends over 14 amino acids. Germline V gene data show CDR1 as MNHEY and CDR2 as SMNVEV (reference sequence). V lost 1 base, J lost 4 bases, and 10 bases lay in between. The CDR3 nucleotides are TGTGCCAGCAGTTTATTCGCGGAAAGCTATGGCTACACCTTC. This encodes CASSLFAESYGYTF.

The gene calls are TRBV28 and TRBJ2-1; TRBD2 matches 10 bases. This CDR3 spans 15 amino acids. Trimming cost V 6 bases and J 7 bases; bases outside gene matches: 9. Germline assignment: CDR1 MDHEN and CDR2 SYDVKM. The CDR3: CASSPSGGERNEQFF. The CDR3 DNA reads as TGTGCCAGCAGCCCAAGCGGGGGGGAGCGAAATGAGCAGTTCTTC.

CDR3 loop: CAYAAGFLNTGELFF. The CDR3 coding sequence is TGTGCCTACGCAGCGGGGTTCCTGAACACCGGGGAGCTGTTTTTT. The V gene is TRBV7-9, the J gene TRBJ2-2; 7 bases fit TRBD2. After removal of 11 bases from V and 1 base from J, the junction contained 10 bases not matched to a gene. The CDR3 extends over 15 amino acids. The germline CDR1 and CDR2 sequences are SEHNR and FQNEAQ (reference sequence). The variable domain in full, with the rest retrieved from reference TRBV7-9 and TRBJ2-2, is DTGVSQNPRHKITKRGQNVTFRCDPISEHNRLYWYRQTLGQGPEFLTYFQNEAQLEKSRLLSDRFSAERPKGSFSTLEIQRTEQGDSAMYLCAYAAGFLNTGELFFGEGSRLTVL.

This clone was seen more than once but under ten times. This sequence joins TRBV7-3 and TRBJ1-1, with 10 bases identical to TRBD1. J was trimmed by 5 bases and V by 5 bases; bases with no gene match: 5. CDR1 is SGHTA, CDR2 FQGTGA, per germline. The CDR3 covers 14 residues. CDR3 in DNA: TGTGCCAGCAGCCAAAGACAGGGGGCTACTGAAGCTTTCTTT. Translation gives CASSQRQGATEAFF.

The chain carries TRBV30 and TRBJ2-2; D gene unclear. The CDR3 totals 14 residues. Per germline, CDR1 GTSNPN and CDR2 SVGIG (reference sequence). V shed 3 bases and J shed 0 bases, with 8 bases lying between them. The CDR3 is CAWSRPPNTGELFF. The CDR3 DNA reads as TGTGCCTGGAGCAGGCCACCGAACACCGGGGAGCTGTTTTTT.

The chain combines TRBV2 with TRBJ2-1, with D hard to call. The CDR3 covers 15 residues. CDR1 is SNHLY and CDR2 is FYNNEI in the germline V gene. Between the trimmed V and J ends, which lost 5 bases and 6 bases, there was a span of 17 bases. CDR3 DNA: TGTGCCAGCAGTAACCTAGAATTTTTAAGCAATGAGCAGTTCTTC. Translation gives CASSNLEFLSNEQFF. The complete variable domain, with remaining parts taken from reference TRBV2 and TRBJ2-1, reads EPEVTQTPSHQVTQMGQEVILRCVPISNHLYFYWYRQILGQKVEFLVSFYNNEISEKSEIFDDQFSVERPDGSNFTLKIRSTKLEDSAMYFCASSNLEFLSNEQFFGPGTRLTVL.

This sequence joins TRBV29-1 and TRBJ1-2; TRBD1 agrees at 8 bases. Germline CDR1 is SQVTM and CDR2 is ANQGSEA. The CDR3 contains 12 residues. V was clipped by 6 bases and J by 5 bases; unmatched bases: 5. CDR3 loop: CSVEQGDYGYTF. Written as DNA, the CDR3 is TGCAGCGTGGAACAGGGGGATTATGGCTACACCTTC.

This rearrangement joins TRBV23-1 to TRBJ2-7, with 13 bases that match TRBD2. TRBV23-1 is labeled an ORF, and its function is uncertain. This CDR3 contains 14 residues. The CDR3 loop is CPRGLAGTAYEQYF. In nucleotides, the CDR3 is TGCCCTAGGGGACTAGCGGGGACCGCCTACGAGCAGTACTTC.

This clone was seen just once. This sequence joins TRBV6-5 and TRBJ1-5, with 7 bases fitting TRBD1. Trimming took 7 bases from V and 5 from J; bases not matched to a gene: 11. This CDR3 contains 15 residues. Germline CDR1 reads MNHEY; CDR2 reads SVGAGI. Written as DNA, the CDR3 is TGTGCCAGCAATGGACCCAACAGGGGCGATCAGCCCCAGCATTTT. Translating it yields CASNGPNRGDQPQHF.

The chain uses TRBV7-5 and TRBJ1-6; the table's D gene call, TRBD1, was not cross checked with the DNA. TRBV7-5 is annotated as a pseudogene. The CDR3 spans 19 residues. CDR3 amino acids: CARSLVYRGLLPYNSPLHF. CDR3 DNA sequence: TGTGCCAGAAGCTTAGTATACAGGGGGCTTCTACCGTATAATTCACCCCTCCACTTT.

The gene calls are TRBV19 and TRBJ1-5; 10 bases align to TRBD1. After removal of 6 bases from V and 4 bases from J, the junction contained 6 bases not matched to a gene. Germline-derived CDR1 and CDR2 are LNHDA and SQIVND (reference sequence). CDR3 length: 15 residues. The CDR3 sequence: CASSTGTGANQPQHF. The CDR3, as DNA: TGTGCCAGTAGCACCGGGACAGGGGCAAATCAGCCCCAGCATTTT.

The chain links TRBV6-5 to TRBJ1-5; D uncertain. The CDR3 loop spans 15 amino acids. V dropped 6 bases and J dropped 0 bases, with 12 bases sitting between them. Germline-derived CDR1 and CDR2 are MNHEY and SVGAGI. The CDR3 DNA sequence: TGTGCCAGCAGCAGACAACCCTATAGCAATCAGCCCCAGCATTTT. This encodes CASSRQPYSNQPQHF.